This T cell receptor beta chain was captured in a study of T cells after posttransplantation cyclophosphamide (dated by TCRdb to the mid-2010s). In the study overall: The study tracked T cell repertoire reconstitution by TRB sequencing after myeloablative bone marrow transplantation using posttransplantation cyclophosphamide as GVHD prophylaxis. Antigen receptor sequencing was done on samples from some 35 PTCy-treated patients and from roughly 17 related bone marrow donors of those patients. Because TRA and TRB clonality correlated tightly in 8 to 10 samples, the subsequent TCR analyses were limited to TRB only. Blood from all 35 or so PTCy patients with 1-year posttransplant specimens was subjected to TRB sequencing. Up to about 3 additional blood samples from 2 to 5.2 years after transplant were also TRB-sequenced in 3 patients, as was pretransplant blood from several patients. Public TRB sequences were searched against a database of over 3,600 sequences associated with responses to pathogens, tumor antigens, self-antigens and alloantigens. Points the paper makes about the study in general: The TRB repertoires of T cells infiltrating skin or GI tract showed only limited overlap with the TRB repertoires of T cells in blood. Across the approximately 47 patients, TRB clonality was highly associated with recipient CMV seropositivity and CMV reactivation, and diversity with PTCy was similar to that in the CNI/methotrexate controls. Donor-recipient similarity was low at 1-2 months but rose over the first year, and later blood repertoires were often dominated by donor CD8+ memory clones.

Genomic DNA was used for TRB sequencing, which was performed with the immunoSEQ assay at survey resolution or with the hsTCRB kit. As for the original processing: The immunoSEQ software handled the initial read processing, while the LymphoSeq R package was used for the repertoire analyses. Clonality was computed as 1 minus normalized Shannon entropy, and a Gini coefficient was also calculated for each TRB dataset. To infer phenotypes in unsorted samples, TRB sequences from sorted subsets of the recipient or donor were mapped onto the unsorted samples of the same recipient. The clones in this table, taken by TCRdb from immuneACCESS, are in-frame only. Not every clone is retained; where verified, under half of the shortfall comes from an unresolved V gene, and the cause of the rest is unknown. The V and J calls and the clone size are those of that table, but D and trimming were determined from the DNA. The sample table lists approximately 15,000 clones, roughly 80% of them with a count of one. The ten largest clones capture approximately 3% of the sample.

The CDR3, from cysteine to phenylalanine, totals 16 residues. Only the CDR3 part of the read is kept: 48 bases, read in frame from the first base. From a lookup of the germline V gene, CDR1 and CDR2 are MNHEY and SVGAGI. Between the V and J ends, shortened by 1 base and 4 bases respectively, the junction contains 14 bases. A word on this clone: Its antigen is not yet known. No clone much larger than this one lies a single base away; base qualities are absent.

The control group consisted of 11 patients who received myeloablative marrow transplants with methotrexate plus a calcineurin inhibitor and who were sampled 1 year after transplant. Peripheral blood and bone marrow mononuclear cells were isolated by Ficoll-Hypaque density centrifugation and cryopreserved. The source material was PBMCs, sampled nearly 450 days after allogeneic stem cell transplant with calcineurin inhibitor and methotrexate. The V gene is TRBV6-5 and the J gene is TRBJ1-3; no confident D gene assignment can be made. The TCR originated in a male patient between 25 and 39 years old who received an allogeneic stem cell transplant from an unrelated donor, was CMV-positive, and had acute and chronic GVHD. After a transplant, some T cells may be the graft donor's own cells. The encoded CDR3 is CASSYYRRGVGNTIYF. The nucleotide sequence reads TGTGCCAGCAGTTACTATCGCCGCGGAGTCGGAAACACCATATATTTT.